This passage covers 29 T cell receptor beta chains from one sample sequenced in a study of blood T cell repertoires in COVID-19. The assay was immunoSEQ multiplex PCR, and TCRdb's table has in-frame clones only and misses some. In the table there are approximately 200,000 clones, about 80% of which are singletons. The sequencing input was peripheral blood. The origin of the receptors is a woman aged 45 to 65 with acute or convalescent COVID-19.

The sample holds many counts of this clone. The chain combines TRBV2 with TRBJ2-1; 9 positions agree with TRBD2. Germline CDR1 reads SNHLY; CDR2 reads FYNNEI. V trimming: 8 bases; J trimming: 6 bases; junction bases outside the gene matches: 5. This CDR3 comprises 13 residues. The CDR3 DNA reads TGTGCCAGCCGCGGGAGGGCCTTCAATGAGCAGTTCTTC. The encoded protein is CASRGRAFNEQFF.

The rearrangement links TRBV19 to TRBJ2-1; TRBD1 is a possible D gene (6 bases). This CDR3 is built from 16 residues. Germline-derived CDR1 and CDR2 are LNHDA and SQIVND (reference sequence). Trimming stripped 4 bases from V and 0 bases from J, with 13 bases between. CDR3 protein: CASSTPGQPSYNEQFF. The CDR3 region has the DNA TGTGCCAGTAGTACGCCCGGACAGCCCTCCTACAATGAGCAGTTCTTC.

J is TRBJ2-1 and V is TRBV11-2, with 8 bases that match TRBD2. J was trimmed by 8 bases and V by 2 bases; bases with no gene match: 8. CDR3 length: 15 amino acids. CDR1 is SGHAT, CDR2 FQNNGV, per germline. The CDR3 bases are TGTGCCAGCAGCTTATTGCGACTAGCGAGCGATGAGCAGTTCTTC. It codes for CASSLLRLASDEQFF.

The chain recombines TRBV3-1 (or the pseudogene TRBV3-2) with TRBJ2-7; no firm D call. CDR1 and CDR2 from the germline V gene are LGHDT and YNNKEL (reference sequence). The V end lost 4 bases, the J end lost 3 bases, and 10 bases lay between the germline ends. The length of the CDR3 is 13 residues. The CDR3 region has the DNA TGTGCCAGCAGCCTCGGCGGCCTCTACGAGCAGTACTTC. Residues: CASSLGGLYEQYF.

The chain combines TRBV6-2 or TRBV6-3 with TRBJ2-7; 7 nucleotides align to TRBD2. The junction had 7 bases not matched to a gene; V was cut back by 5 bases and J by 3 bases. CDR1 is MNHEY and CDR2 is SVGEGT in the germline V gene. CDR3 length equals 14 residues. The CDR3 DNA reads TGTGCCAGCAGTCCGACAGCGGGACTCTACGAGCAGTACTTC. Protein sequence: CASSPTAGLYEQYF.

This clone was counted only a few times. The CDR3 spells CASSQGDIREKLFF. The CDR3 nucleotides read TGTGCCAGCAGCCAAGGGGACATTCGGGAAAAACTGTTTTTT. The chain links TRBV14 to TRBJ1-4; a weak D match, TRBD1 (6 bases). Germline V gene lookup returns CDR1 SGHDN and CDR2 FVKESK. Trimming removed 1 base from V and 8 bases from J, with 11 bases in between. The CDR3 contains 14 residues.

The chain is built from TRBV3-1 (or the pseudogene TRBV3-2) and TRBJ2-7; D unresolved. CDR3 length: 14 amino acids. V gave up 2 bases and J gave up 3 bases, with 11 bases separating them. CDR1 LGHDT and CDR2 YNNKEL come from the germline V gene (reference sequence). The CDR3 DNA sequence: TGTGCCAGCAGCCAAAGCCTAAACAGCTACGAGCAGTACTTC. Protein product: CASSQSLNSYEQYF.

This sequence joins TRBV27 and TRBJ1-2, with D possibly matching TRBD1 (6 bases). This CDR3 has 12 residues. Germline CDR1 reads MNHEY; CDR2 reads SMNVEV (reference sequence). The V gene lost 3 bases and the J gene lost 6 bases, with 8 bases spanning the gap. As DNA, the CDR3 is TGTGCCAGCAGTTTCAAGGGGGATGGCTACACCTTC. It encodes CASSFKGDGYTF.

The genes are TRBV24-1 and TRBJ2-5; D gene ambiguous. The CDR3 covers 14 residues. The germline V and J ends were trimmed by 1 base and 2 bases, with 7 bases remaining between them. In germline, CDR1 is KGHDR, CDR2 SFDVKD. Here the CDR3 DNA reads TGTGCCACCAGTGATTTTACAGAACAAGAGACCCAGTACTTC. Amino acids: CATSDFTEQETQYF.

This chain links TRBV28 with TRBJ1-1, with D perhaps matching TRBD1 (6 bases). Germline values: CDR1 MDHEN, CDR2 SYDVKM. The CDR3 loop spans 14 amino acids. Trimming stripped 1 base from V and 2 bases from J, with 8 bases between. The CDR3 reads CASSLSGQNTEAFF. For the CDR3, the DNA is TGTGCCAGCAGTTTATCGGGACAAAACACTGAAGCTTTCTTT.

The chain combines TRBV18 with TRBJ2-7; D unclear. The CDR3 is 15 residues long. The germline V and J ends were trimmed by 1 base and 0 bases, with 10 bases remaining between them. Germline V lookup: CDR1 KGHSH, CDR2 LQKENI. The CDR3 region is CASSPRGTSSYEQYF. CDR3 nucleotide sequence: TGTGCCAGCTCACCACGAGGCACAAGCTCCTACGAGCAGTACTTC.

The gene calls are TRBV5-1 and TRBJ2-1; 9 bases are shared with TRBD1. The CDR3 sequence is 15 residues long. Germline CDR1 SGHRS, CDR2 YFSETQ. V lost 1 base, J lost 3 bases, and 2 bases stayed unmatched. CDR3 residues: CASSLWTGVYNEQFF. CDR3 nucleotide sequence: TGCGCCAGCAGCTTGTGGACAGGGGTCTACAATGAGCAGTTCTTC.

This chain uses TRBV19 with TRBJ2-7; D is possibly TRBD2 (6 bases). Trimming shortened V by 5 bases and J by 2 bases, and 16 bases separated the two germline ends. Germline-derived CDR1 and CDR2 are LNHDA and SQIVND (reference sequence). The CDR3 has 15 amino acids. The CDR3 bases are TGTGCCAGTAGTGCGGGGTCAGGGTTTGCCTACGAGCAGTACTTC. Translating it yields CASSAGSGFAYEQYF. Drawing the rest from reference TRBV19 and TRBJ2-7, the complete variable domain is DGGITQSPKYLFRKEGQNVTLSCEQNLNHDAMYWYRQDPGQGLRLIYYSQIVNDFQKGDIAEGYSVSREKKESFPLTVTSAQKNPTAFYLCASSAGSGFAYEQYFGPGTRLTVT.

V usage is TRBV19 and J usage is TRBJ2-1; 11 bases map to TRBD2. V was clipped by 7 bases and J by 7 bases; unmatched bases: 6. The CDR3 runs 14 residues. CDR1 is LNHDA, CDR2 SQIVND, per germline (reference sequence). CDR3 protein: CASMRGLADNEQFF. DNA for the CDR3: TGTGCCAGTATGCGGGGACTAGCGGATAATGAGCAGTTCTTC.

The chain uses TRBV27 and TRBJ1-2; D possibly corresponds to TRBD1 (6 bases). Germline V lookup: CDR1 MNHEY, CDR2 SMNVEV (reference sequence). Trimming took 3 bases from V and 6 from J, leaving 14 bases between them. The CDR3 totals 14 residues. Here the CDR3 DNA reads TGTGCCAGCAGTTTCGGGACACCGATTGATGGCTACACCTTC. The encoded protein is CASSFGTPIDGYTF.

With respect to this clone: The same CDR3 arises from other DNA sequences in this sample as well. CDR3 sequence (DNA): TGTGCCAGCAGTTTCTTTGGAAACACCATATATTTT. Its translation is CASSFFGNTIYF. The V call is TRBV12-3 or TRBV12-4, the J call TRBJ1-3; D gene uncertain. Trimming removed 3 bases at V and 3 bases at J, with 3 bases between. There are 12 residues in the CDR3.

CDR3 nucleotides: TGTGCCAGCGCACAGGGGACAGGGGGCGCGAGTCTGTATGGCTACACCTTC. Translated, it gives CASAQGTGGASLYGYTF. V usage is TRBV18 and J usage is TRBJ1-2; TRBD1 matches 12 bases. J gave up 5 bases and V 8 bases, and 15 bases lay outside the gene matches. The CDR3 contains 17 residues. The germline gives CDR1 KGHSH, CDR2 LQKENI.

CDR3 coding DNA: TGCGCCAGCAGACTTCTCACAGGCCCGAGGTATGGCTACACCTTC. This translates into CASRLLTGPRYGYTF. The J gene is TRBJ1-2, the V gene TRBV5-1; D is perhaps TRBD1 (5 bases). The CDR3 covers 15 residues. CDR1 and CDR2 (germline): SGHRS, YFSETQ. V was clipped by 5 bases and J by 5 bases, with 19 bases between them. The full variable domain, its missing parts supplied by reference TRBV5-1 and TRBJ1-2, is KAGVTQTPRYLIKTRGQQVTLSCSPISGHRSVSWYQQTPGQGLQFLFEYFSETQRNKGNFPGRFSGRQFSNSRSEMNVSTLELGDSALYLCASRLLTGPRYGYTFGSGTRLTVV.

V and J are TRBV6-5 and TRBJ2-7; 9 nucleotides agree with TRBD1. This CDR3 region has 12 residues. V gave up 6 bases and J gave up 5 bases; unmatched junction bases: 2. Per germline, CDR1 MNHEY and CDR2 SVGAGI. The CDR3 bases are TGTGCCAGCAGACGGACAGGGGACGAGCAGTACTTC. Its translation is CASRRTGDEQYF.

This clone was seen more than once but under ten times. This rearrangement joins TRBV2 to TRBJ1-1; 7 bases are shared with TRBD1. CDR1 is SNHLY, CDR2 FYNNEI, per germline. J was trimmed by 5 bases and V by 5 bases; bases with no gene match: 8. The CDR3 has 14 amino acids. The CDR3 sequence is CASSTRQGWTEAFF. The CDR3 DNA sequence: TGTGCCAGCAGTACTCGACAGGGTTGGACTGAAGCTTTCTTT.

V is TRBV5-6 and J is TRBJ1-2, with a possible D match to TRBD1 (6 bases). CDR3 length: 13 amino acids. V shed 4 bases and J shed 6 bases, with 13 bases lying between them. Germline V gives CDR1 SGHDT, CDR2 YYEEEE. CDR3 sequence: CASSPFRGDGYTF. The DNA of the CDR3 is TGTGCCAGCAGCCCCTTCAGGGGAGATGGCTACACCTTC.

The gene calls are TRBV6-6 and TRBJ2-7, with a tentative D call TRBD2 (6 bases). Germline V gives CDR1 MNHNY, CDR2 SVGAGI (reference sequence). CDR3 length equals 14 residues. The V end lost 7 bases, the J end lost 1 base, and 14 bases lay between the germline ends. The CDR3 DNA reads TGTGCCAGCACTCCCCTGGGGGGATCCTACGAGCAGTACTTC. Translated: CASTPLGGSYEQYF.

The rearrangement links TRBV7-2 to TRBJ1-2; possibly TRBD1 for D (5 bases). CDR1 and CDR2 (germline): SGHTA, FQGNSA. This CDR3 comprises 15 residues. V lost 1 base, J lost 4 bases, and 13 bases lay in between. As DNA, the CDR3 is TGTGCCAGCAGCTTAGAAAAGACAGTGGGCTATGGCTACACCTTC. Amino acids: CASSLEKTVGYGYTF.

The chain links TRBV6-5 to TRBJ1-5, with 11 bases matching TRBD1. Germline V gives CDR1 MNHEY, CDR2 SVGAGI. V lost 4 bases, J lost 4 bases, and 6 bases stayed unmatched. The CDR3 extends over 16 amino acids. The CDR3 DNA follows: TGTGCCAGCAGTTTCGGGGGGACAGGGGGGAATCAGCCCCAGCATTTT. Amino acids: CASSFGGTGGNQPQHF.

The chain carries TRBV15 and TRBJ2-5, with 9 positions matching TRBD1. Germline lookup yields CDR1 LNHNV and CDR2 YYDKDF (reference sequence). CDR3 length: 15 amino acids. With V trimmed by 5 bases and J by 4 bases, 8 bases remained unmatched. CDR3 sequence reads: CATSATGGWGETQYF. For the CDR3, the DNA is TGTGCCACCAGCGCCACAGGGGGCTGGGGAGAGACCCAGTACTTC.

The rearrangement links TRBV5-1 to TRBJ1-3, with D uncertain. The V end was cut by 4 bases, the J end by 8 bases, with 16 bases between. CDR3 length: 14 residues. Germline V gives CDR1 SGHRS, CDR2 YFSETQ. The CDR3 protein is CASSAYTTADTIYF. CDR3 bases: TGCGCCAGCAGCGCATACACGACGGCGGACACCATATATTTT. Using reference TRBV5-1 and TRBJ1-3 for the parts outside the CDR3, the full variable domain is KAGVTQTPRYLIKTRGQQVTLSCSPISGHRSVSWYQQTPGQGLQFLFEYFSETQRNKGNFPGRFSGRQFSNSRSEMNVSTLELGDSALYLCASSAYTTADTIYFGEGSWLTVV.

V gene TRBV30 combines with J gene TRBJ1-1; D not certain. Trimming removed 4 bases from V and 4 bases from J, with 10 bases in between. The CDR3 contains 12 residues. The V gene's germline CDR1 is GTSNPN and CDR2 SVGIG (reference sequence). CDR3 coding DNA: TGTGCCTGGACAACTCGTACCACTGAAGCTTTCTTT. Amino acid sequence: CAWTTRTTEAFF.

A word on this clone: Different DNA sequences within this sample yield the same CDR3. The CDR3 bases are TGTGCCTGGAGTACCCGGGACAATCAGCCCCAGCATTTT. It yields the protein CAWSTRDNQPQHF. The genes are TRBV30 and TRBJ1-5; no clear D. Germline-derived CDR1 and CDR2 are GTSNPN and SVGIG (reference sequence). This CDR3 is 13 amino acids long. Trimming took off 2 bases at V and 3 bases at J, with 8 bases between the two ends.

The J gene is TRBJ1-6, the V gene TRBV2, with D possibly matching TRBD1 (6 bases). This CDR3 is 12 amino acids long. Germline V CDR1 and CDR2: SNHLY, FYNNEI. V was shortened by 6 bases and J by 9 bases, with 9 bases between the two germline ends. CDR3 amino acids: CASSTGSSPLHF. In nucleotides, the CDR3 is TGTGCCAGCAGCACAGGGTCTTCACCCCTCCACTTT.